This paragraph covers one TCR beta chain sequence. These data originate in a study of blood T cell repertoires in COVID-19. CDR1 and CDR2 (germline): MDHEN, SYDVKM. Trimming removed 7 bases from V and 11 bases from J, with 14 bases in between. CDR3 length: 11 residues. TCRdb's copy holds only in-frame clones and misses some; the assay was immunoSEQ multiplex PCR. This sample yields some 260,000 clones, of which approximately 88% are seen a single time; approximately 0.7% belongs to the top ten. Sequencing was carried out using peripheral blood. The clonotype comes from a human donor in a cohort sampled during active COVID-19. The chain employs TRBV28 and TRBJ1-1; a weak D match, TRBD1 (5 bases). The CDR3 reads CASTAGGRAFF. The CDR3 DNA is TGTGCCAGCACCGCCGGGGGGAGGGCTTTCTTT.